The rows below give T cell receptor beta chains drawn from one sample of a study of early T cells in non-severe SARS-CoV-2 infection. TCRdb itself ran the 5' RACE reads through MiXCR, one entry per CDR3 protein. Of roughly 51,000 distinct CDR3 sequences listed, 7.7% are singletons. The sample comprised whole blood. The receptors shown here come from an adult who was a healthcare worker with PCR-confirmed SARS-CoV-2 infection or an uninfected control (not recorded which). CDR3s leave out the opening cysteine and the closing phenylalanine or tryptophan.

V gene,CDR3 protein
TRBV20-1,SARGGNQPQH
TRBV5-1,ASTPTGMNTEAF
TRBV19,ASRDRGMETQY
TRBV20-1,SARTSGGPDTQY
TRBV6-5,ASSRDGSGNTIY
TRBV24-1,ATSDTGTSVSYNEQF
TRBV7-2,ASILGLARVYNEQF
TRBV5-1,ASKQTLNTGELF
TRBV6-5,ASTKGQGNTGELF
TRBV6-6,ASTDRVGDTQY
TRBV12-3/TRBV12-4,ASSPQQPLNYGYT
TRBV19,ASSPGQTNTGELF
TRBV20-1,SARRSGGKAEQY
TRBV4-3,ASSQDHEEKLF
TRBV12-3/TRBV12-4,ASRLTSTDTQY
TRBV10-3,AISETFATDEQY
TRBV28,ASSPGQPGELF
TRBV27,ASSLSVAAETQY
TRBV19,ASSYRVGYEQY
TRBV9,ASSVGSAPYEQY
TRBV6-4,ASSGGTGGKDTQY
TRBV18,ASSRQTGVYNEQF
TRBV6-1,ASSELGQGYSF
TRBV2,ASGRTASYEQY
TRBV12-3/TRBV12-4,ASLVRTALNTEAF
TRBV27,ASSLLSGTTNYEQY
TRBV20-1,SARGPLDREWNTGELF
TRBV3-1,ASSQNSGDGTEAF
TRBV7-9,ASSIPTPRDRENTEAF
TRBV5-1,ASSPEGQRNYGYT
TRBV28,ASSFGGVQETQY
TRBV6-6,ASSGTGGAGTEAF
TRBV6-1,ASSEEGGTGLTPLH
TRBV10-2,ASSEITGNQPQH
TRBV29-1,SVTLGQGDNEQF
TRBV3-1,ASTGRGIGRETQY
TRBV9,ASSGSDRIAYT
TRBV20-1,SARDSGLADNYNEQF
TRBV19,ASTPDENGDTQY
TRBV29-1,SVVRGNNYGYT
TRBV20-1,SASLSGYTGELF
TRBV11-2,ASSFGYTGELF
TRBV27,ASSSRPMNTEAF
TRBV6-1,ASSESPDSYEQY
TRBV7-9,ASSLNRDLETQY
TRBV2,ASSATGFEAF